This TCR beta chain was obtained from a study of spatial heterogeneity in lung cancer. Whole-study context: Tumor-region counts of TCR transcripts tracked strongly with a T cell module score from matched bulk RNA-seq.

This clonotype has ten or more counts. Its antigen is not known. The library protocol tagged each TCR cDNA with a unique molecular identifier. TCRdb processed the 5' RACE reads anew with MiXCR; each CDR3 protein has one entry. The sample records around 100,000 distinct CDR3 sequences, 4% to 4.5% being singletons. The CDR3 covers 14 residues. Trimming took off 6 bases at V and 4 bases at J, with 15 bases between the two ends. Findings of the study overall: Expanded intratumoral alpha and beta TCR counts tracked tumor mutation counts.

Time point here: sample taken at primary tumor resection. The donors comprised 60 to 85 untreated early-stage non-small cell lung cancer patients. The input material, whole RNA from tumor, nontumor lung or frozen PBMC, was sequenced unsorted. The clonotype originates from a male donor with early-stage non-small cell lung cancer. This chain joins TRBV12-3 or TRBV12-4 and TRBJ2-5, with D possibly called TRBD1 or TRBD2 (5 bases each). Here the sequenced sample was lung tumor tissue, taken at surgery. The CDR3 DNA reads TGTGCCAGCAGCCGCAGGGACCCCGGAGAGACCCAGTACTTC. Translating it yields CASSRRDPGETQYF.